The TCR beta chain under discussion was sequenced for a study of blood T cell repertoires in COVID-19. Across the whole study: Sources were T cells, B-cell-depleted T cells, or PBMCs; the material itself was cDNA or gDNA.

Germline V gene lookup returns CDR1 MNHEY and CDR2 SMNVEV (reference sequence). This CDR3 contains 15 residues. The V and J ends lost 3 bases and 6 bases respectively, with 12 bases between them. Two negative PCRs, clearance, or symptom resolution characterized the recovered Cohort 3 donors. Source study methods: Amplification from reference gene primers served as the basis for estimated nucleated cell counts. TCRdb's table, derived via immunoSEQ multiplex PCR, lists solely in-frame clones and lacks some. That table furnishes V, J and clone size, whereas the DNA furnished D and trimming. The sample yields some 330,000 clones, 80% to 95% seen once.

The chain is built from TRBV27 and TRBJ1-6, with a possible D match to TRBD1 (6 bases). What was sequenced was PBMCs or T cells enriched from blood (not recorded which). This sequence originates from a woman in her thirties who had recovered from COVID-19. The CDR3 is CASSFRGARNSPLHF. The CDR3 coding sequence is TGTGCCAGCAGTTTTCGGGGGGCCCGTAATTCACCCCTCCACTTT.